This T cell receptor beta chain stems from a study of cytomegalovirus exposure and HLA in healthy donors. Germline V gives CDR1 MDHEN, CDR2 SYDVKM. The V gene lost 3 bases and the J gene lost 7 bases, with 10 bases spanning the gap. This CDR3 spans 12 amino acids. PCR was performed using 60 Vbeta and 13 Jbeta primers. Some clones are missing from TCRdb's copy, which holds only in-frame ones; the method was immunoSEQ multiplex PCR. This sample's clone table lists roughly 76,000 clones. The V and J genes are TRBV28 and TRBJ2-7; the D gene is possibly TRBD1 (5 bases). The TCR comes from a female donor in good health and CMV-seropositive. Material for sequencing was PBMCs. CDR3 protein: CASSLVKGEQYF. The CDR3 region has the DNA TGTGCCAGCAGTTTGGTAAAGGGGGAGCAGTACTTC.